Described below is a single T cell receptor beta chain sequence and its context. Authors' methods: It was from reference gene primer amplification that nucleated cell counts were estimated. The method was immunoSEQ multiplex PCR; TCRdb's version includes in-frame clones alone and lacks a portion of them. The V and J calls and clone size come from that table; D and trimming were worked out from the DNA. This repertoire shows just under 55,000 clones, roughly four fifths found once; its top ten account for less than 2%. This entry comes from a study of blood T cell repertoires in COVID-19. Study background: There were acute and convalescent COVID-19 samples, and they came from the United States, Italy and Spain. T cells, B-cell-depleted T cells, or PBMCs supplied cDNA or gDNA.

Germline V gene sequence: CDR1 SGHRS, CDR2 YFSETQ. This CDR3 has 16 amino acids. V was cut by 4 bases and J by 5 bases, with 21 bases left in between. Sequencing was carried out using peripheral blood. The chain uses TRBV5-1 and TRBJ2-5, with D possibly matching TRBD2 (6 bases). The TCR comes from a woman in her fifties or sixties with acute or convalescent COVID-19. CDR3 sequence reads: CASSDAGRDLVETQYF. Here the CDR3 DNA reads TGCGCCAGCAGCGACGCGGGGCGGGATCTTGTGGAGACCCAGTACTTC.